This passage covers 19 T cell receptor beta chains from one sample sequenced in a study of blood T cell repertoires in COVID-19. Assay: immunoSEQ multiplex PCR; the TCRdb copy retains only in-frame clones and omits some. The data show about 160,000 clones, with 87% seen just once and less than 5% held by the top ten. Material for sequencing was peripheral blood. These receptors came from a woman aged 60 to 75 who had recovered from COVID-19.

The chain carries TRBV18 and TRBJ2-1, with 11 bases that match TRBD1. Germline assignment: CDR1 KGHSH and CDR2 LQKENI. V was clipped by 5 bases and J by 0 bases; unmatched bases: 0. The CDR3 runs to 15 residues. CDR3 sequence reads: CASSGQGASYNEQFF. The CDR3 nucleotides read TGTGCCAGCTCAGGACAGGGGGCCTCCTACAATGAGCAGTTCTTC.

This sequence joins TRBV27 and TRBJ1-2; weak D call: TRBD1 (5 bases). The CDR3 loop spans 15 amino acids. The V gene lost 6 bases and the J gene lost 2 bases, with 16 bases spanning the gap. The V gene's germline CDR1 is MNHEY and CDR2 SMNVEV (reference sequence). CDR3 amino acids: CASSPNARANYGYTF. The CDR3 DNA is TGTGCCAGCAGCCCGAACGCCAGGGCCAACTATGGCTACACCTTC.

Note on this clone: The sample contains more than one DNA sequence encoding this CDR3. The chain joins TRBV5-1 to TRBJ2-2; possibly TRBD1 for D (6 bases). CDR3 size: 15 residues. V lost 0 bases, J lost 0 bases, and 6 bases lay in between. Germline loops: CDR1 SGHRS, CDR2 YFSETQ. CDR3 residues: CASSLAGANTGELFF. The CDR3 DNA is TGCGCCAGCAGCTTGGCAGGGGCGAACACCGGGGAGCTGTTTTTT.

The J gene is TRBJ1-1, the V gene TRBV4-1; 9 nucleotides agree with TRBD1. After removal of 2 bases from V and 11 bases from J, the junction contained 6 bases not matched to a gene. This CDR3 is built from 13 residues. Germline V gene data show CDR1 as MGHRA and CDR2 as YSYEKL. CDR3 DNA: TGCGCCAGCAGCCAACTCAGGACAGGGGCGGCTTTCTTT. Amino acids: CASSQLRTGAAFF.

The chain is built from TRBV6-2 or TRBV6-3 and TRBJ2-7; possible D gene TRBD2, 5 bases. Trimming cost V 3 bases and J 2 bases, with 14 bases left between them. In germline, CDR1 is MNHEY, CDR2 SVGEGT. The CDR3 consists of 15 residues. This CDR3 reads CASSYPPRGTYEQYF. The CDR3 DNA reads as TGTGCCAGCAGTTATCCCCCACGGGGTACCTACGAGCAGTACTTC.

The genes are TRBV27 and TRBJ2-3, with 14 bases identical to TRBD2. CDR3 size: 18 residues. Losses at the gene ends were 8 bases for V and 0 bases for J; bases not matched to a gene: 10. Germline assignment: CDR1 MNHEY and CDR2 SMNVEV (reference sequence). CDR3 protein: CASLLRLAGGRSTDTQYF. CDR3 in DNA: TGTGCCAGCCTACTTAGACTAGCGGGGGGGCGAAGCACAGATACGCAGTATTTT.

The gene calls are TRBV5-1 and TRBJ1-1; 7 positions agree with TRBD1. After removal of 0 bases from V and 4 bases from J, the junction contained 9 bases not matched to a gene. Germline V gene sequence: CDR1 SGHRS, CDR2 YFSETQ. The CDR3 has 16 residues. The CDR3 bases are TGCGCCAGCAGCTTGGGGAGGACCTCAGGGGGCACTGAAGCTTTCTTT. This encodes CASSLGRTSGGTEAFF.

The CDR3 is CASSLVGGGTDTQYF. CDR3 DNA sequence: TGTGCCAGCAGCTTAGTAGGGGGCGGCACAGATACGCAGTATTTT. The chain recombines TRBV7-9 with TRBJ2-3, with 7 bases aligning to TRBD1. The germline CDR1 and CDR2 sequences are SEHNR and FQNEAQ (reference sequence). The CDR3 has 15 residues. The ends lost 1 base at V and 1 base at J; junction bases unmatched: 2.

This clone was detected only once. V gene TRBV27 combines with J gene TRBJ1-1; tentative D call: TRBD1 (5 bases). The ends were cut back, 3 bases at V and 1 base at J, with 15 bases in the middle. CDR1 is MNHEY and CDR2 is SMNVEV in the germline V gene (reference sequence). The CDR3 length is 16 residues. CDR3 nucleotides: TGTGCCAGCAGTTTTAGGTCCCAGGGTAAGAACACTGAAGCTTTCTTT. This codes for CASSFRSQGKNTEAFF.

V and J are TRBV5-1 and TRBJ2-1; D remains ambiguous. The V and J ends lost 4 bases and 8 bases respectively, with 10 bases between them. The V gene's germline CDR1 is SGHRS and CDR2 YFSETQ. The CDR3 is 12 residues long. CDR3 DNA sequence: TGCGCCAGCAGCAGAGATGCCGATGAGCAGTTCTTC. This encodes CASSRDADEQFF.

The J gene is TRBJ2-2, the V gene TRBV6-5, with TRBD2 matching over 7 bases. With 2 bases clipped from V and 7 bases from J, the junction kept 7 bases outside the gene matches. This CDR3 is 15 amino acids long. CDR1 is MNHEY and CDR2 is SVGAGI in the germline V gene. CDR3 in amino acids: CASSYVASGNGELFF. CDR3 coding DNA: TGTGCCAGCAGTTACGTCGCTAGCGGAAACGGGGAGCTGTTTTTT.

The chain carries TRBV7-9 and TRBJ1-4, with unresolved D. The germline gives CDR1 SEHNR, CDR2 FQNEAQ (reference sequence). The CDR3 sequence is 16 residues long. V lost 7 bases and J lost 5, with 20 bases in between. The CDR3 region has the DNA TGTGCCAGCATTGGACCTGAGGGATTTTTAAATGAAAAACTGTTTTTT. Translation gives CASIGPEGFLNEKLFF.

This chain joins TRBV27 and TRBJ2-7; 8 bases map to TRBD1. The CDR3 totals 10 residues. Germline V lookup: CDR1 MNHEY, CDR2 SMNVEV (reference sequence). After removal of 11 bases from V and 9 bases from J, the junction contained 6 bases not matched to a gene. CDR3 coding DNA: TGTGCCGTCAGGGGGCGTGGGCAGTACTTC. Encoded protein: CAVRGRGQYF.

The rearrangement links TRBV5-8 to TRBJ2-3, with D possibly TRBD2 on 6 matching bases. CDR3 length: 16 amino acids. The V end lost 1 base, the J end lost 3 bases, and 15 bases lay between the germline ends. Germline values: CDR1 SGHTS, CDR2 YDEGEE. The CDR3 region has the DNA TGTGCCAGCAGCTTGAGAACCACTAGCTCTACAGATACGCAGTATTTT. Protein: CASSLRTTSSTDTQYF.

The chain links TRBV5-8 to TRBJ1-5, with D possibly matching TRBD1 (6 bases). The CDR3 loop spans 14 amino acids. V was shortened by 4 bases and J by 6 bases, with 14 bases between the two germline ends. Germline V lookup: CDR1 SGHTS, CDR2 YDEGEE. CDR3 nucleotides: TGTGCCAGCAGCCCCGGACAGAACAGTCAGCCCCAGCATTTT. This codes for CASSPGQNSQPQHF.

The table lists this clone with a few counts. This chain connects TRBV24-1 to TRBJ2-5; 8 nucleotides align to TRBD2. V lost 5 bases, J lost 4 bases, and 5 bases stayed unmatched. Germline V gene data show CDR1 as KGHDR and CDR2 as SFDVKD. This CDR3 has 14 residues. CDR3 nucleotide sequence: TGTGCCACCAGTGCTGCGGGGGGTACAGAGACCCAGTACTTC. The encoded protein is CATSAAGGTETQYF.

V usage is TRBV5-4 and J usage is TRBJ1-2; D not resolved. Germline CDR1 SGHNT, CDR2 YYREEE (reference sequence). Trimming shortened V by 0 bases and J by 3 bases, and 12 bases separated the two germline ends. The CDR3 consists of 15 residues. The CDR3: CASSLVGRPYYGYTF. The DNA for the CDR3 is TGTGCCAGCAGCTTGGTGGGCAGGCCCTACTATGGCTACACCTTC.

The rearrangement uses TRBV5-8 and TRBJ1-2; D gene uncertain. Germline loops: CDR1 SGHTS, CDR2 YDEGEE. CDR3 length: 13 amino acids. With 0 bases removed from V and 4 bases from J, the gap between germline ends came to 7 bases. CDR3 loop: CASSLAGSYGYTF. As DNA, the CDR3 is TGTGCCAGCAGCTTGGCGGGGAGCTATGGCTACACCTTC.

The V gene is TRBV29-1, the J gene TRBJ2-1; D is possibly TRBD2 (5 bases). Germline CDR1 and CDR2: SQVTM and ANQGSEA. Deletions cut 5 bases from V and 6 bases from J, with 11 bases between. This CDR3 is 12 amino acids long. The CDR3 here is CSVRTVVNEQFF. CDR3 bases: TGCAGCGTTCGGACTGTAGTCAATGAGCAGTTCTTC.